This entry lists 25 T cell receptor beta chains sequenced from one sample in a study of PD-L1 blockade in urothelial cancer. Generated by immunoSEQ multiplex PCR, the TCRdb table keeps only in-frame clones and is missing some. The repertoire holds about 30,000 clones, with about 89% as singletons. The sample consisted of PBMCs, taken around atezolizumab (anti-PD-L1) treatment. Every receptor here comes from a man aged 45-65 years with urothelial cancer.

The DNA of the CDR3 is TGTGCCAGCAGCTTGGATAGCGGTAGCACAGATACGCAGTATTTT. Translation: CASSLDSGSTDTQYF. The chain uses TRBV5-4 and TRBJ2-3; maybe TRBD2 (6 bases). CDR3 length: 15 amino acids. Trimming removed 0 bases at V and 0 bases at J, with 8 bases between. CDR1 SGHNT and CDR2 YYREEE come from the germline V gene (reference sequence).

J is TRBJ2-2 and V is TRBV7-9, with 9 bases lining up with TRBD1. Losses at the gene ends were 10 bases for V and 4 bases for J; bases not matched to a gene: 7. This CDR3 region has 14 residues. Germline values: CDR1 SEHNR, CDR2 FQNEAQ (reference sequence). The CDR3 nucleotides are TGTGCCACCACCGGGACAGGGACCACCGGGGAGCTGTTTTTT. It codes for CATTGTGTTGELFF.

V is TRBV7-9 and J is TRBJ2-5; D is perhaps TRBD2 (6 bases). CDR3 length: 16 amino acids. Per the germline V gene, CDR1 is SEHNR and CDR2 is FQNEAQ (reference sequence). Between the trimmed V and J ends, which lost 7 bases and 2 bases, there was a span of 20 bases. CDR3 coding DNA: TGTGCCAGCAATAACCTGGAGCGGACTATTCAAGAGACCCAGTACTTC. Translated: CASNNLERTIQETQYF.

The chain is built from TRBV25-1 and TRBJ2-4, with a tentative D call TRBD1 (5 bases). The CDR3 covers 17 residues. The V end was cut by 0 bases, the J end by 1 base, with 13 bases between. The V gene's germline CDR1 is MGHDK and CDR2 SYGVNS. DNA of the CDR3: TGTGCCAGCAGTGAATACACCCCTCCAGGGGCCAAAAACATTCAGTACTTC. It translates to CASSEYTPPGAKNIQYF.

This sequence joins TRBV20-1 and TRBJ1-1; D unclear. The CDR3 sequence is 11 residues long. The germline CDR1 and CDR2 sequences are DFQATT and SNEGSKA (reference sequence). CDR3: CTPRADTEAFF. CDR3 coding DNA: TGCACCCCCCGAGCGGACACTGAAGCTTTCTTT.

V and J are TRBV28 and TRBJ2-7; 12 bases are shared with TRBD2. This CDR3 is 14 amino acids long. The V gene's germline CDR1 is MDHEN and CDR2 SYDVKM. J gave up 6 bases and V 8 bases, and 8 bases lay outside the gene matches. The CDR3 here is CASFGTSGSGEQYF. Written as DNA, the CDR3 is TGTGCCAGCTTCGGGACTAGCGGGTCTGGCGAGCAGTACTTC.

The chain joins TRBV15 to TRBJ2-3, with D possibly matching TRBD2 (7 bases). The germline V gene encodes CDR1 LNHNV and CDR2 YYDKDF (reference sequence). The CDR3 has 16 residues. V was cut by 1 base and J by 4 bases, with 15 bases left in between. The CDR3 nucleotides are TGTGCCACCAGCAGAGGGGAGGGGGGTCGTCCAGATACGCAGTATTTT. It codes for CATSRGEGGRPDTQYF.

This chain joins TRBV6-5 and TRBJ2-1, with TRBD2 matching over 7 bases. The CDR3 loop spans 14 amino acids. CDR1 MNHEY and CDR2 SVGAGI come from the germline V gene. Trimming cost V 8 bases and J 5 bases; bases outside gene matches: 9. In nucleotides, the CDR3 is TGTGCCAGCCGACCCGGGCTAGCGGACAATGAGCAGTTCTTC. It specifies CASRPGLADNEQFF.

The DNA of the CDR3 is TGTGCCAGCAGTGAGGTGGGGCTCGGCGAGCAGTACTTC. Translating it yields CASSEVGLGEQYF. V and J are TRBV6-1 and TRBJ2-7, with a tentative D call TRBD1 (5 bases). The CDR3 spans 13 residues. Germline V lookup: CDR1 MNHNS, CDR2 SASEGT. Trimming took 3 bases from V and 6 from J, leaving 12 bases between them.

This clone was seen a handful of times. The chain employs TRBV5-1 and TRBJ2-2, with a tentative D call TRBD1 (5 bases). Deletions cut 4 bases from V and 0 bases from J, with 16 bases between. CDR3 size: 17 residues. CDR1 is SGHRS and CDR2 is YFSETQ in the germline V gene. The CDR3 nucleotides read TGCGCCAGCAGCGGTACTCGACAAGGGGCGAACACCGGGGAGCTGTTTTTT. This codes for CASSGTRQGANTGELFF.

CDR3 nucleotides: TGTGCCAGCCGTACAGGGTACCGTCGGGACACCGGGGAGCTGTTTTTT. It encodes CASRTGYRRDTGELFF. V usage is TRBV19 and J usage is TRBJ2-2; a possible D gene is TRBD1 (6 bases). Trimming took 9 bases from V and 3 from J, leaving 20 bases between them. The CDR3 covers 16 residues. Germline CDR1 is LNHDA and CDR2 is SQIVND (reference sequence). The complete variable domain, with remaining parts taken from reference TRBV19 and TRBJ2-2, reads DGGITQSPKYLFRKEGQNVTLSCEQNLNHDAMYWYRQDPGQGLRLIYYSQIVNDFQKGDIAEGYSVSREKKESFPLTVTSAQKNPTAFYLCASRTGYRRDTGELFFGEGSRLTVL.

This chain uses TRBV10-1 with TRBJ1-1; 9 bases are shared with TRBD1. Germline lookup yields CDR1 WNHNN and CDR2 SYGVQD (reference sequence). The CDR3 is 12 residues long. J lost 10 bases, V lost 2 bases, and 2 bases had no gene match. The CDR3 here is CASSEGTGRAFF. CDR3 sequence (DNA): TGCGCCAGCAGTGAGGGGACAGGGCGAGCTTTCTTT.

The V gene is TRBV28, the J gene TRBJ1-5; 8 bases are shared with TRBD1. From germline, CDR1 is MDHEN and CDR2 SYDVKM. The CDR3 loop spans 13 amino acids. The V segment lost 6 bases and the J segment 7 bases; nucleotides outside the gene matches: 5. CDR3 amino acids: CASRTGVGQPQHF. CDR3 in DNA: TGTGCCAGCAGGACAGGGGTCGGGCAGCCCCAGCATTTT. Combining the CDR3 with reference TRBV28 and TRBJ1-5 gives the whole variable domain DVKVTQSSRYLVKRTGEKVFLECVQDMDHENMFWYRQDPGLGLRLIYFSYDVKMKEKGDIPEGYSVSREKKERFSLILESASTNQTSMYLCASRTGVGQPQHFGDGTRLSIL.

This chain links TRBV21-1 with TRBJ2-7; the table's D call, TRBD1, has no DNA check behind it. TRBV21-1 is a recognized pseudogene. The CDR3 loop spans 16 amino acids. CDR3: CASSRADRVLSYEQYF. As DNA, the CDR3 is TGTGCCAGCAGCAGAGCCGACAGGGTTCTTTCCTACGAGCAGTACTTC.

This chain connects TRBV7-9 to TRBJ2-1; the match to TRBD2 covers 11 bases. The CDR3 has 13 amino acids. Germline values: CDR1 SEHNR, CDR2 FQNEAQ (reference sequence). Trimming cost V 8 bases and J 6 bases; bases outside gene matches: 3. The DNA of the CDR3 is TGTGCCAGCTTCCTAGCGGGAGGCAATGAGCAGTTCTTC. It translates to CASFLAGGNEQFF.

The gene calls are TRBV5-1 and TRBJ1-1; D is undetermined. The CDR3 is made up of 13 amino acids. Trimming took off 1 base at V and 5 bases at J, with 9 bases between the two ends. Germline loops: CDR1 SGHRS, CDR2 YFSETQ. CDR3 sequence reads: CASSLLGRTEAFF. CDR3 bases: TGCGCCAGCAGCTTGTTGGGGAGAACTGAAGCTTTCTTT.

This chain uses TRBV11-1 with TRBJ2-3; 7 positions agree with TRBD1. The CDR3 is 15 amino acids. Looked up from germline, CDR1 is SGHAT and CDR2 is FQDESV (reference sequence). The J segment lost 4 bases and the V segment lost 1 base, leaving 5 bases of the junction unmatched. The CDR3 here is CASSLEDRTPDTQYF. The CDR3 coding sequence is TGTGCCAGCAGCTTAGAGGACAGGACTCCAGATACGCAGTATTTT. Using reference TRBV11-1 and TRBJ2-3 for the parts outside the CDR3, the full variable domain is EAEVAQSPRYKITEKSQAVAFWCDPISGHATLYWYRQILGQGPELLVQFQDESVVDDSQLPKDRFSAERLKGVDSTLKIQPAELGDSAMYLCASSLEDRTPDTQYFGPGTRLTVL.

The chain combines TRBV29-1 with TRBJ2-4; D may be TRBD2 (6 bases). This CDR3 contains 12 residues. V lost 8 bases to trimming and J lost 2 bases, with 10 bases between them. The germline V gene encodes CDR1 SQVTM and CDR2 ANQGSEA. CDR3 DNA sequence: TGCAGCACCCGGGGGACCAAAAACATTCAGTACTTC. Its translation: CSTRGTKNIQYF.

This rearrangement joins TRBV29-1 to TRBJ2-1; 9 nucleotides align to TRBD2. Trimming removed 4 bases from V and 6 bases from J; junction bases left unmatched: 7. This CDR3 has 14 amino acids. Germline V gene data show CDR1 as SQVTM and CDR2 as ANQGSEA. The CDR3 loop is CSVGQSGRFNEQFF. CDR3 sequence (DNA): TGCAGCGTTGGGCAAAGCGGGAGGTTCAATGAGCAGTTCTTC.

This rearrangement joins TRBV19 to TRBJ2-2; 8 nucleotides align to TRBD2. The CDR3 totals 14 residues. Germline assignment: CDR1 LNHDA and CDR2 SQIVND (reference sequence). J gave up 5 bases and V 4 bases, and 3 bases lay outside the gene matches. In nucleotides, the CDR3 is TGTGCCAGTAGTACCGCGGGAGGTACCGGGGAGCTGTTTTTT. Amino acid sequence: CASSTAGGTGELFF.

The genes are TRBV7-9 and TRBJ2-7; D perhaps matches TRBD2 (7 bases). V gave up 1 base and J gave up 3 bases, with 19 bases separating them. This CDR3 region has 17 residues. CDR1 and CDR2 (germline): SEHNR, FQNEAQ (reference sequence). This chain's CDR3 is CASSLVAGAGDFYEQYF. In DNA, the CDR3 is TGTGCCAGCAGCTTAGTCGCGGGGGCAGGAGATTTCTACGAGCAGTACTTC.

V is TRBV7-9 and J is TRBJ2-1; TRBD2 agrees at 11 bases. The CDR3 extends over 17 amino acids. Unmatched junction bases numbered 11, after V lost 2 bases and J lost 8 bases. CDR1 and CDR2 from the germline V gene are SEHNR and FQNEAQ (reference sequence). This CDR3 is CASSLIAGGPNPHEQFF. The DNA for the CDR3 is TGTGCCAGCAGCTTAATAGCGGGAGGGCCGAATCCCCATGAGCAGTTCTTC.

The chain combines TRBV4-3 with TRBJ2-2, with TRBD1 matching over 9 bases. Per germline, CDR1 LGHNA and CDR2 YSLEER. Trimming cost V 4 bases and J 0 bases; bases outside gene matches: 3. The CDR3 has 16 amino acids. DNA of the CDR3: TGCGCCAGCAGCCGCGGACAGGGGACGAACACCGGGGAGCTGTTTTTT. Translating gives CASSRGQGTNTGELFF.

The rearrangement uses TRBV5-6 and TRBJ1-5, with a weak D call TRBD1 (5 bases). V shed 3 bases and J shed 3 bases, with 10 bases lying between them. The CDR3 consists of 14 residues. CDR1 and CDR2 (germline): SGHDT, YYEEEE. CDR3 protein: CASSSGWLNQPQHF. In DNA form, the CDR3 reads TGTGCCAGCAGCTCAGGGTGGCTCAATCAGCCCCAGCATTTT. Full variable domain (remainder filled in from reference TRBV5-6 and TRBJ1-5): DAGVTQSPTHLIKTRGQQVTLRCSPKSGHDTVSWYQQALGQGPQFIFQYYEEEERQRGNFPDRFSGHQFPNYSSELNVNALLLGDSALYLCASSSGWLNQPQHFGDGTRLSIL.

This chain joins TRBV5-6 and TRBJ1-2; D unresolved. The V and J ends lost 1 base and 8 bases respectively, with 9 bases between them. The germline V gene has CDR1 SGHDT and CDR2 YYEEEE. The length of the CDR3 is 12 residues. The CDR3 reads CASSLIADGYTF. In DNA form, the CDR3 reads TGTGCCAGCAGCTTGATAGCTGACGGCTACACCTTC.